These 7 T cell receptor beta chains originate from one sample sequenced in a study of blood T cell repertoires in COVID-19. Sequencing was performed with immunoSEQ multiplex PCR; in TCRdb, only in-frame clones are kept and a portion is missing. Here the sample spans under 140,000 clones, over 65% being singletons. What was sequenced was peripheral blood. These receptors were obtained from a woman of 80 years or more with acute or convalescent COVID-19.

The table lists this clone with a few counts. The chain couples TRBV6-5 to TRBJ1-3; D is possibly TRBD1 (6 bases). The V end was cut by 2 bases, the J end by 0 bases, with 11 bases between. The germline V gene has CDR1 MNHEY and CDR2 SVGAGI. The CDR3 consists of 16 residues. The CDR3 region has the DNA TGTGCCAGCAGTTACCGAGACAGGAGCTCTGGAAACACCATATATTTT. This sequence encodes CASSYRDRSSGNTIYF.

This clone has only a few counts. The rearrangement links TRBV2 to TRBJ2-2, with D hard to call. V lost 5 bases and J 7 bases, leaving 5 bases between the germline ends. Germline CDR1 and CDR2: SNHLY and FYNNEI. This CDR3 is built from 11 residues. In nucleotides, the CDR3 is TGTGCCAGCAGTAGTAGCGGGGAGCTGTTTTTT. It is translated as CASSSSGELFF.

The V call is TRBV2, the J call TRBJ2-5; TRBD2 aligns across 7 bases. Trimming at V came to 2 bases and at J to 5 bases, leaving 8 bases not matched to a gene. The length of the CDR3 is 15 residues. Germline V CDR1 and CDR2: SNHLY, FYNNEI. CDR3: CASSEWEGRAETQYF. CDR3 sequence (DNA): TGTGCCAGCAGTGAATGGGAGGGTCGGGCCGAGACCCAGTACTTC. The variable domain in full, with the rest retrieved from reference TRBV2 and TRBJ2-5, is EPEVTQTPSHQVTQMGQEVILRCVPISNHLYFYWYRQILGQKVEFLVSFYNNEISEKSEIFDDQFSVERPDGSNFTLKIRSTKLEDSAMYFCASSEWEGRAETQYFGPGTRLLVL.

V and J are TRBV6-6 and TRBJ1-4, with a possible D match to TRBD1 (5 bases). CDR3 length: 14 amino acids. Trimming shortened V by 4 bases and J by 8 bases, and 14 bases separated the two germline ends. Germline V lookup: CDR1 MNHNY, CDR2 SVGAGI (reference sequence). The CDR3 DNA is TGTGCCAGCAGTTTGTCCAGGGCCGGGGAAAAACTGTTTTTT. This sequence encodes CASSLSRAGEKLFF.

This chain uses TRBV5-4 with TRBJ1-2, with TRBD1 matching over 11 bases. This CDR3 has 17 residues. The ends lost 0 bases at V and 4 bases at J; junction bases unmatched: 8. The germline V gene has CDR1 SGHNT and CDR2 YYREEE (reference sequence). CDR3 coding DNA: TGTGCCAGCAGCTTGGACAACCCCGGGACAGGGGGCTATGGCTACACCTTC. This gives the protein CASSLDNPGTGGYGYTF.

This chain links TRBV7-2 with TRBJ1-3; no definite D call. This CDR3 comprises 12 residues. Germline loops: CDR1 SGHTA, CDR2 FQGNSA. The V gene lost 5 bases and the J gene lost 7 bases, with 9 bases spanning the gap. The CDR3 coding sequence is TGTGCCAGCAGCCTGACACCGAACACCATATATTTT. Residues: CASSLTPNTIYF.

The V call is TRBV25-1, the J call TRBJ2-4, with D possibly TRBD1 on 6 matching bases. Germline assignment: CDR1 MGHDK and CDR2 SYGVNS. V was pared by 3 bases and J by 1 base, with 10 bases between. The CDR3 consists of 15 residues. CDR3 sequence (DNA): TGTGCCAGCAGTGACGGACAGAGTGCCAAAAACATTCAGTACTTC. This translates into CASSDGQSAKNIQYF.